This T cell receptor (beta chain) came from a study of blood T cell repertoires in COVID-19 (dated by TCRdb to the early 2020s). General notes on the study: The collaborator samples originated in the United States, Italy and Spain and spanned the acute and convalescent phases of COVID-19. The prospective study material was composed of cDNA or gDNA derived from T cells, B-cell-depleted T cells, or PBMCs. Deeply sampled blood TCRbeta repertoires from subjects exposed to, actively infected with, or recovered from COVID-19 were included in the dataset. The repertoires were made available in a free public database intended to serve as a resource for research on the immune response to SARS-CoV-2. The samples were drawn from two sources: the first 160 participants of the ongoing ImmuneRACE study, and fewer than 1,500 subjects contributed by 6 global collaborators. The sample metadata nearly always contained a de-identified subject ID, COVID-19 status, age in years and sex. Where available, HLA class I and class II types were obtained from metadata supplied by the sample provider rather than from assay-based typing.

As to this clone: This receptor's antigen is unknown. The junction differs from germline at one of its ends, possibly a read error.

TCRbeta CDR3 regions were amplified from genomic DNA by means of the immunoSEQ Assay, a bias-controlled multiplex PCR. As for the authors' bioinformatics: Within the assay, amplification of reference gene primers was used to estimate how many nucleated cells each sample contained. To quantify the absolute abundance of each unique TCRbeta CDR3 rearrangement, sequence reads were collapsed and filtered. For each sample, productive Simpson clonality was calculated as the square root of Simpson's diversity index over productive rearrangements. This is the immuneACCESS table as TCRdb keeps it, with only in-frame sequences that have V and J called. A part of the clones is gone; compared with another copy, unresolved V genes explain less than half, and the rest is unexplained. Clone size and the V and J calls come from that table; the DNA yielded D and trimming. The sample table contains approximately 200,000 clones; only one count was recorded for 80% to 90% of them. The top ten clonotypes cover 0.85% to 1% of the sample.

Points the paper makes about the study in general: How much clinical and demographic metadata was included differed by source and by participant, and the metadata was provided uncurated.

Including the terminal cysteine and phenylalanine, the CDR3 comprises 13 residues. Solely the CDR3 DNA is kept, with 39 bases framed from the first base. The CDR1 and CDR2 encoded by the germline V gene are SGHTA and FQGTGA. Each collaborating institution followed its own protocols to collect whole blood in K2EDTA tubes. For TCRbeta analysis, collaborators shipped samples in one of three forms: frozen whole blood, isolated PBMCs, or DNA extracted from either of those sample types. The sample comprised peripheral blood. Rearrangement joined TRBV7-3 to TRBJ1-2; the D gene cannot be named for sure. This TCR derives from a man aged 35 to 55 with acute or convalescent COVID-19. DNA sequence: TGTGCCAGCAGCTTAAGTCAGGACTACGGCTACACCTTC. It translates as CASSLSQDYGYTF.